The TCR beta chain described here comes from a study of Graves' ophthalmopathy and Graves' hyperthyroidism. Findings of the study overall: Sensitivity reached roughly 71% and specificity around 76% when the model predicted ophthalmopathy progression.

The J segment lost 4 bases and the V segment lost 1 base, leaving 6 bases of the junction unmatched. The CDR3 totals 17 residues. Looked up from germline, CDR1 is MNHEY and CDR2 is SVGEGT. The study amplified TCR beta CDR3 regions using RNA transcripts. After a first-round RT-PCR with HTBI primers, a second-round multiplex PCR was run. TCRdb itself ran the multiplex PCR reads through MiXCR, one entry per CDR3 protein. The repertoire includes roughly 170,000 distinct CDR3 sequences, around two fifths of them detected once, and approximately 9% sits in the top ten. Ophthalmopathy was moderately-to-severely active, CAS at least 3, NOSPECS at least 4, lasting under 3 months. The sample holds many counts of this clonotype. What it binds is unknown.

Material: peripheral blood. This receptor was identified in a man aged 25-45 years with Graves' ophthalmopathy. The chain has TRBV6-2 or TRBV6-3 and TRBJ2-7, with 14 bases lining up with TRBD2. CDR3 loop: CASSYYQGLAGEYEQYF. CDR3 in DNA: TGTGCCAGCAGTTACTACCAGGGACTAGCGGGAGAGTACGAGCAGTACTTC.